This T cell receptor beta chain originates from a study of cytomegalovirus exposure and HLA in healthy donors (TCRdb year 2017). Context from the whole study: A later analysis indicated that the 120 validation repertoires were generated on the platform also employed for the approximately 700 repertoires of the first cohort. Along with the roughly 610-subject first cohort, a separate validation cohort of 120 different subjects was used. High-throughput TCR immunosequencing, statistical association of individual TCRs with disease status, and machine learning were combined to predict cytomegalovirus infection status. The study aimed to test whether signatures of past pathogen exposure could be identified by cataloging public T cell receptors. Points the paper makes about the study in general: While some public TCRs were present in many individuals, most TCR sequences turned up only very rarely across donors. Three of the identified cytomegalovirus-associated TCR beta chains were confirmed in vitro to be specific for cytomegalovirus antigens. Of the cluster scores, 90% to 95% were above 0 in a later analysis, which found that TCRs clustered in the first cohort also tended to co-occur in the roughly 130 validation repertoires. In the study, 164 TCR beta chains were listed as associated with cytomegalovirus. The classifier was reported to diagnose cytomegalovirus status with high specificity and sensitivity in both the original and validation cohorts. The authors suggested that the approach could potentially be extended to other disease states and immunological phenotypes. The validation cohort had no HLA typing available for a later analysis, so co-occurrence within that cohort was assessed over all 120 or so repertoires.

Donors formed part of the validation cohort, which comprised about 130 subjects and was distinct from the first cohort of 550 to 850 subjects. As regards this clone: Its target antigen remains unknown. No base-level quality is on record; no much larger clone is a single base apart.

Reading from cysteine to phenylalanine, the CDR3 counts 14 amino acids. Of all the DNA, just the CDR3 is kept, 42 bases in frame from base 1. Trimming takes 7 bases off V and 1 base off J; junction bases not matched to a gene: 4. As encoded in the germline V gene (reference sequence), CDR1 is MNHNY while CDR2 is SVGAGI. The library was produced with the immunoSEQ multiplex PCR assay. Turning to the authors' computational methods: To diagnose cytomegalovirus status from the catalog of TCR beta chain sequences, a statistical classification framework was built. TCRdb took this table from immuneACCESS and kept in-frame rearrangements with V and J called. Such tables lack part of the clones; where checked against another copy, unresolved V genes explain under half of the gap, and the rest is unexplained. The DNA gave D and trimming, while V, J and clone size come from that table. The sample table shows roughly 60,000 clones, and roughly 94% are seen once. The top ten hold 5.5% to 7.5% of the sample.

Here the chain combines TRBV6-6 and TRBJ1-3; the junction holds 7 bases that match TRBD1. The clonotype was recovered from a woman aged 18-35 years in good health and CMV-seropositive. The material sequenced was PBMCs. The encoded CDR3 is CASTRGASGNTIYF. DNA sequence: TGTGCCAGCACCAGGGGGGCGTCTGGAAACACCATATATTTT.